This T cell receptor (beta chain) was found in a study of blood T cell repertoires in COVID-19. Trimming took 3 bases from V and 10 from J, leaving 9 bases between them. CDR3 size: 10 residues. Germline CDR1 is DFQATT and CDR2 is SNEGSKA (reference sequence). This clone was observed a single time. The repertoire was sequenced with immunoSEQ multiplex PCR; TCRdb's copy has only in-frame clones and lacks some. This sample has more than 300,000 clones, with approximately 87% found just once. The rearrangement links TRBV20-1 to TRBJ1-2, with D uncertain. Input material: peripheral blood. This clonotype was sampled from a woman aged 45-60 years with COVID-19, enrolled during active disease. Here the CDR3 reads CSASNSNYTF. Here the CDR3 DNA reads TGCAGTGCTAGTAACTCCAACTACACCTTC.